Presented here are 24 T cell receptor beta chains from one specimen sequenced in a study of blood T cell repertoires in COVID-19. Profiled with immunoSEQ multiplex PCR; TCRdb holds only in-frame clones, not every one. The data show about 440,000 clones, approximately 90% seen once. The sample consisted of PBMCs or T cells enriched from blood (not recorded which). The source of these receptors is a woman younger than 30 with acute COVID-19.

The V gene is TRBV3-1 (or the pseudogene TRBV3-2), the J gene TRBJ1-3, with no clear D. The CDR3 totals 15 residues. Germline V gene lookup returns CDR1 LGHDT and CDR2 YNNKEL (reference sequence). V dropped 0 bases and J dropped 6 bases, with 12 bases sitting between them. CDR3 nucleotide sequence: TGTGCCAGCAGCCAAGATTTAATAGAGAAAAACACCATATATTTT. Translating gives CASSQDLIEKNTIYF.

This rearrangement joins TRBV10-2 to TRBJ1-5, with a possible D match to TRBD1 (5 bases). The CDR3 totals 17 residues. Germline V lookup: CDR1 WSHSY, CDR2 SAAADI. The V end was cut by 2 bases, the J end by 2 bases, with 16 bases between. CDR3 sequence: CASSEVSWRDGNQPQHF. CDR3 coding DNA: TGCGCCAGCAGTGAGGTCTCGTGGAGGGACGGCAATCAGCCCCAGCATTTT.

This chain uses TRBV5-6 with TRBJ1-1; no reliable D call. The CDR3 consists of 11 residues. Per the germline V gene, CDR1 is SGHDT and CDR2 is YYEEEE. The V gene lost 4 bases and the J gene lost 7 bases, with 8 bases spanning the gap. CDR3 nucleotide sequence: TGTGCCAGCAGCCTCAGGTTTGAAGCTTTCTTT. Encoded protein: CASSLRFEAFF. Full variable domain (rest looked up from reference TRBV5-6 and TRBJ1-1): DAGVTQSPTHLIKTRGQQVTLRCSPKSGHDTVSWYQQALGQGPQFIFQYYEEEERQRGNFPDRFSGHQFPNYSSELNVNALLLGDSALYLCASSLRFEAFFGQGTRLTVV.

This chain uses TRBV10-3 with TRBJ2-3, with 11 nucleotides matching TRBD2. The V segment lost 7 bases and the J segment 4 bases; nucleotides outside the gene matches: 10. The CDR3 is made up of 16 amino acids. In germline, CDR1 is ENHRY, CDR2 SYGVKD. The CDR3 nucleotides are TGTGCCATCAAAGGAGGTAGCGGGGGGGCCTCAGATACGCAGTATTTT. It specifies CAIKGGSGGASDTQYF.

The chain couples TRBV7-2 to TRBJ2-5, with D maybe TRBD2 (6 bases). The CDR3 runs to 13 residues. The V and J ends lost 5 bases and 5 bases respectively, with 12 bases between them. Germline lookup yields CDR1 SGHTA and CDR2 FQGNSA. The CDR3 nucleotides are TGTGCCAGCAGCACGGGCGGGAAGGAGACCCAGTACTTC. Its translation is CASSTGGKETQYF.

This chain links TRBV11-2 with TRBJ1-1, with D perhaps matching TRBD1 (6 bases). The V end lost 3 bases, the J end lost 5 bases, and 19 bases lay between the germline ends. CDR3 length: 16 residues. The germline V gene encodes CDR1 SGHAT and CDR2 FQNNGV. CDR3 DNA sequence: TGTGCCAGCAGCTTTCCCATAACAGGGATGGAAACTGAAGCTTTCTTT. Its translation is CASSFPITGMETEAFF.

This chain joins TRBV11-2 and TRBJ1-1; 8 bases line up with TRBD1. The CDR3 sequence is 15 residues long. Looked up from germline, CDR1 is SGHAT and CDR2 is FQNNGV. Germline trimming cut 5 bases from V and 11 bases from J; bases unmatched to any gene: 16. The CDR3 nucleotides read TGTGCCAGCAGCACCGGACAGGGATCGGGGTTTGAGGCTTTCTTT. Translated: CASSTGQGSGFEAFF.

The chain uses TRBV6-5 and TRBJ2-5; D gene unclear. This CDR3 spans 12 amino acids. The germline gives CDR1 MNHEY, CDR2 SVGAGI. Trimming took off 5 bases at V and 4 bases at J, with 8 bases between the two ends. The CDR3 bases are TGTGCCAGCAGTACCCCCGGAGAGACCCAGTACTTC. This sequence encodes CASSTPGETQYF.

The genes are TRBV7-2 and TRBJ1-6; 7 nucleotides align to TRBD1. Germline V gene lookup returns CDR1 SGHTA and CDR2 FQGNSA. The CDR3 length is 15 residues. V lost 3 bases and J lost 5; bases outside the gene matches: 4. The CDR3 DNA is TGTGCCAGCAGCTTTGGACAGGTGGATAATTCACCCCTCCACTTT. This encodes CASSFGQVDNSPLHF.

The chain carries TRBV5-1 and TRBJ1-1, with 8 bases fitting TRBD1. CDR1 SGHRS and CDR2 YFSETQ come from the germline V gene. The V gene end was trimmed by 4 bases and the J gene end by 8 bases; junction bases not matched to a gene: 4. The CDR3 has 12 residues. For the CDR3, the DNA is TGCGCCAGCAGCCCCGGACAGGGAGAAGCTTTCTTT. Protein sequence: CASSPGQGEAFF.

The chain recombines TRBV6-5 with TRBJ2-3, with D tentatively TRBD2 (5 bases). Germline assignment: CDR1 MNHEY and CDR2 SVGAGI. V lost 2 bases, J lost 2 bases, and 11 bases lay in between. This CDR3 contains 15 residues. The CDR3 is CASSYAVAPTDTQYF. Here the CDR3 DNA reads TGTGCCAGCAGTTACGCGGTAGCGCCCACAGATACGCAGTATTTT.

The J gene is TRBJ1-1, the V gene TRBV28, with D unresolved. Trimming removed 6 bases from V and 0 bases from J, with 14 bases in between. The V gene's germline CDR1 is MDHEN and CDR2 SYDVKM. The CDR3 covers 15 residues. DNA for the CDR3: TGTGCCAGCAGGATAGCCGCTACCTTGAACACTGAAGCTTTCTTT. Translation: CASRIAATLNTEAFF.

V gene TRBV5-6 combines with J gene TRBJ1-5; D ambiguous. Germline CDR1 and CDR2: SGHDT and YYEEEE. V was clipped by 1 base and J by 6 bases, with 8 bases between them. The CDR3 sequence is 13 residues long. CDR3 coding DNA: TGTGCCAGCAGCTTGTCGGGGTCTCAGCCCCAGCATTTT. It yields the protein CASSLSGSQPQHF.

The chain joins TRBV29-1 to TRBJ1-5; possibly TRBD1 for D (6 bases). The ends were cut back, 4 bases at V and 4 bases at J, with 11 bases in the middle. CDR3 length equals 13 residues. The germline V gene has CDR1 SQVTM and CDR2 ANQGSEA. CDR3 bases: TGCAGCGTTGTCTCAGGGGATAATCAGCCCCAGCATTTT. This codes for CSVVSGDNQPQHF.

V is TRBV28 and J is TRBJ2-7; 7 bases map to TRBD2. The CDR3 is 16 amino acids. Looked up from germline, CDR1 is MDHEN and CDR2 is SYDVKM. J lost 6 bases, V lost 3 bases, and 14 bases had no gene match. In nucleotides, the CDR3 is TGTGCCAGCAGTTTGGCTTTTGTAGGCGGGAGAGGCGAGCAGTACTTC. Its translation: CASSLAFVGGRGEQYF.

This clone was picked up one time. V usage is TRBV12-3 or TRBV12-4 and J usage is TRBJ2-7; TRBD2 matches at 8 bases. V gave up 5 bases and J gave up 1 base; unmatched junction bases: 1. The CDR3 consists of 13 residues. The CDR3 DNA follows: TGTGCCAGCAGTCCGGGAGGGTCCTACGAGCAGTACTTC. This sequence encodes CASSPGGSYEQYF.

The rearrangement joins TRBV29-1 to TRBJ1-2, with TRBD1 as a possible D gene (5 bases). Germline assignment: CDR1 SQVTM and CDR2 ANQGSEA. V was clipped by 4 bases and J by 2 bases, with 17 bases between them. The CDR3 has 15 residues. In nucleotides, the CDR3 is TGCAGCGTTGGCCAGGGCTTTACTTTCAACTATGGCTACACCTTC. Translated: CSVGQGFTFNYGYTF.

The chain employs TRBV20-1 and TRBJ2-7, with a tentative D call TRBD2 (6 bases). CDR1 DFQATT and CDR2 SNEGSKA come from the germline V gene (reference sequence). V lost 3 bases and J 6 bases, leaving 12 bases between the germline ends. The CDR3 consists of 12 residues. The CDR3 coding sequence is TGCAGTGCTAGTTCGGGAGCGGGCGAGCAGTACTTC. Its protein is CSASSGAGEQYF.

This clone has just one count. V and J are TRBV5-4 and TRBJ1-3, with 8 nucleotides matching TRBD1. The germline gives CDR1 SGHNT, CDR2 YYREEE (reference sequence). J gave up 1 base and V 2 bases, and 8 bases lay outside the gene matches. The CDR3 length is 17 residues. The chain's CDR3 is CASSFPGQGKSGNTIYF. The DNA for the CDR3 is TGTGCCAGCAGCTTTCCCGGACAGGGAAAATCTGGAAACACCATATATTTT. Supplemented by reference TRBV5-4 and TRBJ1-3, the full variable domain reads ETGVTQSPTHLIKTRGQQVTLRCSSQSGHNTVSWYQQALGQGPQFIFQYYREEENGRGNFPPRFSGLQFPNYSSELNVNALELDDSALYLCASSFPGQGKSGNTIYFGEGSWLTVV.

The V and J genes are TRBV6-5 and TRBJ1-2; no firm D call. The germline V and J ends were trimmed by 0 bases and 2 bases, with 7 bases remaining between them. The length of the CDR3 is 14 residues. Germline CDR1 MNHEY, CDR2 SVGAGI. CDR3 region: CASSYSPRNYGYTF. CDR3 DNA sequence: TGTGCCAGCAGTTACTCGCCCAGGAACTATGGCTACACCTTC.

The CDR3 sequence is CASSASGGVTQYF. CDR3 nucleotides: TGTGCCAGCAGCGCTAGCGGTGGGGTCACGCAGTATTTT. This sequence joins TRBV7-3 and TRBJ2-3; 7 bases map to TRBD2. Germline CDR1 SGHTA, CDR2 FQGTGA. The CDR3 is made up of 13 amino acids. The J segment lost 9 bases and the V segment lost 5 bases, leaving 8 bases of the junction unmatched.

V gene TRBV27 combines with J gene TRBJ1-1; the match to TRBD1 covers 8 bases. Trimming took 5 bases from V and 6 from J; bases not matched to a gene: 5. From germline, CDR1 is MNHEY and CDR2 SMNVEV (reference sequence). The CDR3 covers 13 residues. The CDR3 DNA is TGTGCCAGCAGTCCCATGACAGGGGCTGAAGCTTTCTTT. Translating it yields CASSPMTGAEAFF.

The V gene is TRBV27, the J gene TRBJ1-2, with TRBD1 matching over 7 bases. With V trimmed by 6 bases and J by 4 bases, 8 bases remained unmatched. Germline V gene data show CDR1 as MNHEY and CDR2 as SMNVEV (reference sequence). The CDR3 spans 14 residues. This CDR3 is CASRQGRLPYGYTF. Here the CDR3 DNA reads TGTGCCAGCAGACAGGGGCGATTACCCTATGGCTACACCTTC.

This chain joins TRBV4-2 and TRBJ2-7, with TRBD2 matching over 10 bases. The CDR3 sequence is 17 residues long. Germline CDR1 reads LGHNA; CDR2 reads YNFKEQ. After removal of 0 bases from V and 3 bases from J, the junction contained 8 bases not matched to a gene. The CDR3: CASSQEPGLAVRYEQYF. The CDR3 bases are TGTGCCAGCAGCCAAGAGCCCGGACTAGCGGTTCGCTACGAGCAGTACTTC.